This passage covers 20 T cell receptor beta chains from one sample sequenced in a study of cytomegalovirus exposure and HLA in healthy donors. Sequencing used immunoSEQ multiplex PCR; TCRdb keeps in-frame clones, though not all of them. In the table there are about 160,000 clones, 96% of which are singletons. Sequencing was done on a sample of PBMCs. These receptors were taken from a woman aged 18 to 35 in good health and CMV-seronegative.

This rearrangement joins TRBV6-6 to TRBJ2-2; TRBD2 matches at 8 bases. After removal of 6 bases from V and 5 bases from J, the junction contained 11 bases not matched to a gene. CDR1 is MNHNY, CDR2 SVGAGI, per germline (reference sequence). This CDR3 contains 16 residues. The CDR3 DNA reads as TGTGCCAGCAGACATTCTTTTCGGGGGGGGACCGGGGAGCTGTTTTTT. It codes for CASRHSFRGGTGELFF.

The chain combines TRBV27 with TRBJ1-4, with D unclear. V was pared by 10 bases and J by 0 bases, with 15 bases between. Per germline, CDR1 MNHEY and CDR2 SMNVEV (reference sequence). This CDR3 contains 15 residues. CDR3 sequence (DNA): TGTGCCACTCGGTCTCGGTCGACAACTAATGAAAAACTGTTTTTT. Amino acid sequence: CATRSRSTTNEKLFF.

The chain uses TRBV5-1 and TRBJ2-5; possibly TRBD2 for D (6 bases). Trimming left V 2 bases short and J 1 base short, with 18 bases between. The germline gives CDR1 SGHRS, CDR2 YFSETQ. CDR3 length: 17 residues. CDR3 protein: CASSLWGLRGPQETQYF. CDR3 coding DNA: TGCGCCAGCAGCTTATGGGGATTGCGGGGCCCCCAAGAGACCCAGTACTTC.

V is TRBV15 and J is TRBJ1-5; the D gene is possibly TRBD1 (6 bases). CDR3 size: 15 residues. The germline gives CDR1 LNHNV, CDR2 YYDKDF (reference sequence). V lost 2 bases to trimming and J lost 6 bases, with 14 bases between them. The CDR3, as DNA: TGTGCCACCAGCAGAATTCAGGGGAGCGGTCAGCCCCAGCATTTT. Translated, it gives CATSRIQGSGQPQHF.

Here the CDR3 reads CASSRDRGGYTF. The DNA of the CDR3 is TGTGCCAGCAGCCGGGACAGGGGTGGCTACACCTTC. The genes are TRBV6-5 and TRBJ1-2; 10 nucleotides match TRBD1. Germline V gene data show CDR1 as MNHEY and CDR2 as SVGAGI. The V and J ends lost 6 bases and 7 bases, in that order; junction bases with no gene match: 2. The CDR3 totals 12 residues.

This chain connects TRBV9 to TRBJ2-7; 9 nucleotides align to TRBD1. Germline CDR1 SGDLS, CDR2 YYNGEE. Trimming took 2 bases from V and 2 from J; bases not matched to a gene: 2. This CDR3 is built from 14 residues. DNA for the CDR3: TGTGCCAGCAGCGTTCGACAGGGGGCCTACGAGCAGTACTTC. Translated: CASSVRQGAYEQYF.

The CDR3 bases are TGTGCCAGCAGTGAAATGGGGGAGGCCGGGGAGCTGTTTTTT. This encodes CASSEMGEAGELFF. This chain links TRBV6-1 with TRBJ2-2, with a weak D call TRBD2 (6 bases). The CDR3 length is 14 residues. V was cut by 2 bases and J by 6 bases, with 10 bases left in between. CDR1 is MNHNS and CDR2 is SASEGT in the germline V gene.

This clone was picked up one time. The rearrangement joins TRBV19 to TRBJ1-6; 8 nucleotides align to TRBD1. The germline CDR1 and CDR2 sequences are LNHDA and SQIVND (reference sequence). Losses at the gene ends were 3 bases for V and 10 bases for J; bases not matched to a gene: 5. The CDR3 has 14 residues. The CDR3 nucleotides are TGTGCCAGTAGTATGACAGGGGCCCCCTCACCCCTCCACTTT. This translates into CASSMTGAPSPLHF.

The CDR3 loop is CASRTGGNTEAFF. CDR3 in DNA: TGTGCCAGCAGGACAGGCGGGAACACTGAAGCTTTCTTT. This rearrangement joins TRBV7-9 to TRBJ1-1; D perhaps matches TRBD1 (6 bases). The CDR3 runs to 13 residues. Trimming left V 6 bases short and J 1 base short, with 9 bases between. Germline-derived CDR1 and CDR2 are SEHNR and FQNEAQ (reference sequence).

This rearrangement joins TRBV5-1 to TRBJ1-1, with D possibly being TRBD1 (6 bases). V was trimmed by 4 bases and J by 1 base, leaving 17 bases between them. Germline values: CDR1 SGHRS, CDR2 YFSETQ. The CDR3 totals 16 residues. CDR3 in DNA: TGCGCCAGCAGCCCGACCCCACAGGGCCCGAACACTGAAGCTTTCTTT. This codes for CASSPTPQGPNTEAFF.

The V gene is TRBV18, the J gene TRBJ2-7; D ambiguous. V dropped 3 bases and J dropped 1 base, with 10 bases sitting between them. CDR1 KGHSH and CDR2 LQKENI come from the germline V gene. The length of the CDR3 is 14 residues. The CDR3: CASSPAQQSYEQYF. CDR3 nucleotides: TGTGCCAGCTCACCGGCACAGCAGTCCTACGAGCAGTACTTC.

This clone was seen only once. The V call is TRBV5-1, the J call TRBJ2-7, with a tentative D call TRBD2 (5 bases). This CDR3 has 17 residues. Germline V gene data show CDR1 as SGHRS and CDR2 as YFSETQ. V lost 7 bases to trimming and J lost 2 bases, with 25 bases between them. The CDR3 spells CASPEDKGEGRTYEQYF. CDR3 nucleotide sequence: TGCGCCAGCCCGGAAGATAAGGGCGAGGGTAGAACCTACGAGCAGTACTTC.

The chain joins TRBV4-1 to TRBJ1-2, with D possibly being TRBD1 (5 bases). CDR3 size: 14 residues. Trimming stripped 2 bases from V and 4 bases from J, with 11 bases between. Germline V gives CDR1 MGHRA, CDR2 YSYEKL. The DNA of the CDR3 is TGCGCCAGCAGCCAACCCAGGGCTTCCTATGGCTACACCTTC. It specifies CASSQPRASYGYTF.

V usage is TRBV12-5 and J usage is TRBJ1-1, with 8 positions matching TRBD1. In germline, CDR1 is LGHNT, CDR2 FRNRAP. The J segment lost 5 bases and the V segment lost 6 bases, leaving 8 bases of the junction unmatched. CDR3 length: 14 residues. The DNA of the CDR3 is TGTGCTAGTGGAACGGGACAGGCTGGTACTGAAGCTTTCTTT. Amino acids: CASGTGQAGTEAFF.

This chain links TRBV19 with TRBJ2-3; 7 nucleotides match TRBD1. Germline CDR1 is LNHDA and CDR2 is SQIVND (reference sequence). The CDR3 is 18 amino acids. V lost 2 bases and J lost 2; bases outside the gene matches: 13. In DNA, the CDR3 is TGTGCCAGTAGTATAAGGGGACAGCCTCTTGACCCCACAGATACGCAGTATTTT. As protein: CASSIRGQPLDPTDTQYF.

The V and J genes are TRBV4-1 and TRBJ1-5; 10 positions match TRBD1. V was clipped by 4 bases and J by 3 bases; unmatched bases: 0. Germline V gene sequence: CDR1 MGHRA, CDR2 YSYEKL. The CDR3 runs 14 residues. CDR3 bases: TGCGCCAGCAGCCGACAGGGGGCCAATCAGCCCCAGCATTTT. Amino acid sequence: CASSRQGANQPQHF.

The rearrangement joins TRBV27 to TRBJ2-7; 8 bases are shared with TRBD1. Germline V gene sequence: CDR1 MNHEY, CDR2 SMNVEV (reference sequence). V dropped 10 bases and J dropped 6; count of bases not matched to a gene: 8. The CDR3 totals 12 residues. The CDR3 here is CAKESRGPEQYF. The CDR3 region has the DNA TGTGCCAAGGAAAGCAGGGGGCCCGAGCAGTACTTC.

The DNA for the CDR3 is TGTGCCAGCAGCAGGACAGGGGGCATCGGGGAGACCCAGTACTTC. Its translation: CASSRTGGIGETQYF. The J gene is TRBJ2-5, the V gene TRBV5-5; 11 nucleotides line up with TRBD1. V lost 4 bases to trimming and J lost 5 bases; unmatched junction nucleotides: 7. The CDR3 contains 15 residues. Germline V gene sequence: CDR1 SGHKS, CDR2 YYEKEE (reference sequence).

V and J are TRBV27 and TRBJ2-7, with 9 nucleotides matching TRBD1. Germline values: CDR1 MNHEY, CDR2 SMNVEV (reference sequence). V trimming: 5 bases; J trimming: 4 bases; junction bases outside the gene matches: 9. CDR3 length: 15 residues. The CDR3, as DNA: TGTGCCAGCAGTCTCATGGGACAGGGTGTTTACGAGCAGTACTTC. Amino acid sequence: CASSLMGQGVYEQYF.

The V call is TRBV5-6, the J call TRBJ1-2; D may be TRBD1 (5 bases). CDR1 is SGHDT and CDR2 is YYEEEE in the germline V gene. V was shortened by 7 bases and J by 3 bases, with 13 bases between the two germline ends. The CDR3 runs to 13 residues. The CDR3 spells CASSPRGYYGYTF. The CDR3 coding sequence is TGTGCCAGCTCGCCTAGGGGATACTATGGCTACACCTTC.